The 3 T cell receptor beta chains below all came from one sample that was sequenced in a study of control samples from healthy donors and cancer patients. Assay: immunoSEQ multiplex PCR; the TCRdb copy retains only in-frame clones and omits some. The top ten hold about 1.9% of the sample, which has about 120,000 clones, about nine tenths seen once. Sequenced material: blood. These receptors all come from a woman aged 45-60 years in good health.

This clone showed up just a few times. This chain connects TRBV5-1 to TRBJ1-4; TRBD1 agrees at 7 bases. The V gene's germline CDR1 is SGHRS and CDR2 YFSETQ. Unmatched junction bases numbered 4, after V lost 0 bases and J lost 8 bases. The CDR3 spans 14 residues. CDR3 in DNA: TGCGCCAGCAGCTTGGGACAGGGCGGAGAAAAACTGTTTTTT. This gives the protein CASSLGQGGEKLFF. The variable domain in full, with the rest retrieved from reference TRBV5-1 and TRBJ1-4, is KAGVTQTPRYLIKTRGQQVTLSCSPISGHRSVSWYQQTPGQGLQFLFEYFSETQRNKGNFPGRFSGRQFSNSRSEMNVSTLELGDSALYLCASSLGQGGEKLFFGSGTQLSVL.

This clone is a singleton in its sample. The V call is TRBV10-1, the J call TRBJ2-5, with 13 bases matching TRBD2. V lost 7 bases and J lost 3; bases outside the gene matches: 2. CDR1 and CDR2 from the germline V gene are WNHNN and SYGVQD (reference sequence). This CDR3 has 14 residues. CDR3 DNA: TGCGCCAGCACCGGGACTAGCGGGGAAGAGACCCAGTACTTC. As protein: CASTGTSGEETQYF.

A remark on this clone: Mismatch with germline at one junction end may stem from a read error. The chain joins TRBV6-1 to TRBJ2-2; 10 bases line up with TRBD1. The CDR3 is 16 residues long. CDR1 is MNHNS, CDR2 SASEGT, per germline. The CDR3 DNA is TGTGCCAGCAGTAAAGCGACAGGGGGCGTAACCGGGGAGCTGTTTTTT. It encodes CASSKATGGVTGELFF.